The clone carrying this T cell receptor (beta chain) was counted between two and nine times. Its target is not known. CDR1 and CDR2 (germline): SQVTM, ANQGSEA. This CDR3 is built from 15 residues. V was cut by 4 bases and J by 4 bases, with 18 bases left in between. This sample was taken from a study of response to subunit inactivated influenza vaccine. Findings and limits, study-wide: Authors suggested each seasonal flu vaccination may recruit only limited numbers of new T cells.

TCRdb processed the RT-PCR reads anew with MiXCR; each CDR3 protein has one entry. Here the sample spans around 320,000 distinct CDR3 sequences, roughly 22% being singletons. The sequence was collected from a man in his fifties or sixties who received an inactivated influenza vaccine. The chain couples TRBV29-1 to TRBJ2-3; tentatively, D is TRBD1 or TRBD2 (6 bases each). Sequenced material: PBMCs from blood, taken less than 22 months after vaccination. The CDR3, as DNA: TGCAGCGTTGTAACGTCGGGGGCGCCCGCAGATACGCAGTATTTT. Translating it yields CSVVTSGAPADTQYF.